The sequence of this T cell receptor beta chain was determined in a study of CD8+ T cells in alopecia areata. Study at large: The drug, tofacitinib, lasted 6 to 18 months, followed by 6 months off drug. Study-level points and caveats: Higher clonality than in normal scalp was seen in lesional scalp, especially alopecia totalis/universalis. Significant decreases in scalp clonality and expanded CD8+ clones followed tofacitinib treatment. With one nonresponder, baseline CD8+ expansion's link to response remains uncertain.

The table lists this clone with a few counts. Antigen: not known. Isolated RNA was reverse transcribed into cDNA used as the sequencing template. TCRdb keeps only in-frame clones here, not all; method: immunoSEQ multiplex PCR. This repertoire shows 120,000 or so clones, roughly 57% found once; its top ten account for more than 5.5%. Treatment indicated: oral pan-JAK inhibitor, 5-10 mg twice daily. The CDR3 consists of 13 residues. The V end was cut by 8 bases, the J end by 2 bases, with 12 bases between. Germline assignment: CDR1 MNHEY and CDR2 SVGAGI. The sample in question was CD4+ T cells sorted from blood, obtained at week 4, from a patient treated with tofacitinib. The origin of this receptor is a human donor with alopecia areata. The chain combines TRBV6-5 with TRBJ1-1; D gene uncertain. The CDR3: CASGSAQNTEAFF. CDR3 DNA: TGTGCCAGCGGGTCGGCACAAAACACTGAAGCTTTCTTT.